This T cell receptor (beta chain) emerged from a study of T cell changes during pregnancy in multiple sclerosis. Profiled with immunoSEQ multiplex PCR; TCRdb holds only in-frame clones, not every one. This sample has about 61,000 clones, with 70% to 90% found just once. The CDR3 is 12 amino acids. Germline loops: CDR1 SGHDT, CDR2 YYEEEE. V was shortened by 5 bases and J by 4 bases, with 9 bases between the two germline ends. Specimen: peripheral blood, collected in the first trimester of pregnancy. The rearrangement uses TRBV5-6 and TRBJ1-1; D not resolved. This clonotype originated in a female donor in good health, enrolled as a control in a pregnancy study. CDR3: CASSYSGTEAFF. CDR3 DNA sequence: TGTGCCAGCAGTTATTCCGGCACTGAAGCTTTCTTT.